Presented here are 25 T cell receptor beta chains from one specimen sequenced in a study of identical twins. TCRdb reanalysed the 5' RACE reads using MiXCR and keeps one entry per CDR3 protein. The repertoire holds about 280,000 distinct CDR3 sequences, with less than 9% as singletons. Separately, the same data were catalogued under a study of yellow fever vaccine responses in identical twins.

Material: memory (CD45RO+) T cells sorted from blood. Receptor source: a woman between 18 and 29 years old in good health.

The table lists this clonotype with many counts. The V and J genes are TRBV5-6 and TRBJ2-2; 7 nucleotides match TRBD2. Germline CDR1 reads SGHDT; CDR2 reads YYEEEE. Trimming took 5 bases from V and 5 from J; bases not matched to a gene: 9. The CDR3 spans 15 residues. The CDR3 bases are TGTGCCAGCAGGGGGGGGACTCGATGGACCGGGGAGCTGTTTTTT. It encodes CASRGGTRWTGELFF. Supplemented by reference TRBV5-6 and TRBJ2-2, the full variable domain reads DAGVTQSPTHLIKTRGQQVTLRCSPKSGHDTVSWYQQALGQGPQFIFQYYEEEERQRGNFPDRFSGHQFPNYSSELNVNALLLGDSALYLCASRGGTRWTGELFFGEGSRLTVL.

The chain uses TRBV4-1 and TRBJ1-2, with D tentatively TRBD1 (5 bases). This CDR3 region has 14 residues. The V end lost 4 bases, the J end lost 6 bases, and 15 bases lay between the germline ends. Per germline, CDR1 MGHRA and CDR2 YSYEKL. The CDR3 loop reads CASSRGQGEDGYTF. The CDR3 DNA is TGCGCCAGCAGCCGAGGTCAGGGTGAAGATGGCTACACCTTC.

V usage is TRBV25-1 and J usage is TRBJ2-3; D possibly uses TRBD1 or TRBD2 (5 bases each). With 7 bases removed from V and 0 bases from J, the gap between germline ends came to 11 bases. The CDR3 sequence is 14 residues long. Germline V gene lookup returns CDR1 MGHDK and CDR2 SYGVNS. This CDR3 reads CASIGAASTDTQYF. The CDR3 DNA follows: TGTGCCAGCATCGGGGCAGCAAGCACAGATACGCAGTATTTT.

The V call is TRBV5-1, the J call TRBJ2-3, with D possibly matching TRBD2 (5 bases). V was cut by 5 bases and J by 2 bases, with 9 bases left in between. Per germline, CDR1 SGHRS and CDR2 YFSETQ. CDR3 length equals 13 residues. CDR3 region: CASRTGFTDTQYF. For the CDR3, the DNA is TGCGCCAGCAGGACGGGGTTCACAGATACGCAGTATTTT.

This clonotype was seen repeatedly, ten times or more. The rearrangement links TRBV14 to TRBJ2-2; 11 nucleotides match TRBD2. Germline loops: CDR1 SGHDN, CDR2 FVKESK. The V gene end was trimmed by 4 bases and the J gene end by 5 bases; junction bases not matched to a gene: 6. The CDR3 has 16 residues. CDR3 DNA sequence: TGTGCCAGCAGCCCCGGGCTAGCGGGAGGAACCGGGGAGCTGTTTTTT. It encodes CASSPGLAGGTGELFF.

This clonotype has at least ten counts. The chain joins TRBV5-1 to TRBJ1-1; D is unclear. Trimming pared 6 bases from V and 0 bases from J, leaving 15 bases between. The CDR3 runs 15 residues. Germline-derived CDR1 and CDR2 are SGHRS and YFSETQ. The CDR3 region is CASTSGERVNTEAFF. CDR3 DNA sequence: TGCGCCAGCACGTCCGGGGAGAGGGTGAACACTGAAGCTTTCTTT.

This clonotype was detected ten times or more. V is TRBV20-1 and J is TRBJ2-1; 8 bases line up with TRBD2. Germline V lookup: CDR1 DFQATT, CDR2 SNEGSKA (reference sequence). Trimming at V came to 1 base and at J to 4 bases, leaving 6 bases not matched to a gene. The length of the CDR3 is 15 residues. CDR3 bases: TGCAGTGCTAGAGGGGTCGCGGGAGGTTACAATGAGCAGTTCTTC. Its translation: CSARGVAGGYNEQFF.

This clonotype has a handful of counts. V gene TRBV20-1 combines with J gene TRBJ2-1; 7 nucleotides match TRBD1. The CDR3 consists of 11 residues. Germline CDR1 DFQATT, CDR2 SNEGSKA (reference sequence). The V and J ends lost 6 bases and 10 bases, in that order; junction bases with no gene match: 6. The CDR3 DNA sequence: TGCAGTGCCGCCAGGGGACAGGAGCAGTTCTTC. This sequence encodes CSAARGQEQFF.

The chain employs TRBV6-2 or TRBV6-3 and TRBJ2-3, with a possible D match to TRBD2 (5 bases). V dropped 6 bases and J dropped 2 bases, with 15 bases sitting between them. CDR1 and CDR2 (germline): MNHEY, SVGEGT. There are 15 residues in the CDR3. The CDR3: CASRDRGTNTDTQYF. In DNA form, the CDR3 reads TGTGCCAGCAGGGACCGGGGAACGAACACAGATACGCAGTATTTT.

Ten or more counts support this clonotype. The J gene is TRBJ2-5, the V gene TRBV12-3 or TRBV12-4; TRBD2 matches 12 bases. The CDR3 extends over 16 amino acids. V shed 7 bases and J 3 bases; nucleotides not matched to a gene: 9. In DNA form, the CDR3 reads TGTGCCAGCACCTTGACTAGCGGGAGAGGGGAAGAGACCCAGTACTTC. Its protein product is CASTLTSGRGEETQYF.

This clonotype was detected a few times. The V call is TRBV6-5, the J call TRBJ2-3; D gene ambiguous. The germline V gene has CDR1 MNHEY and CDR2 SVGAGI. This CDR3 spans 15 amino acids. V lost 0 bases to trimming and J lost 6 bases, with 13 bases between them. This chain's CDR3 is CASSYSMQRRDTQYF. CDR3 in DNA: TGTGCCAGCAGTTACTCGATGCAGAGGCGGGATACGCAGTATTTT.

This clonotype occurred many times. This CDR3 is CASSLAGGPAYEQFF. The CDR3 DNA reads as TGTGCCAGCAGTTTAGCGGGGGGGCCGGCCTATGAGCAGTTCTTC. The V gene is TRBV12-3 or TRBV12-4, the J gene TRBJ2-1; D may be TRBD2 (7 bases). V was clipped by 0 bases and J by 8 bases, with 14 bases between them. This CDR3 spans 15 amino acids.

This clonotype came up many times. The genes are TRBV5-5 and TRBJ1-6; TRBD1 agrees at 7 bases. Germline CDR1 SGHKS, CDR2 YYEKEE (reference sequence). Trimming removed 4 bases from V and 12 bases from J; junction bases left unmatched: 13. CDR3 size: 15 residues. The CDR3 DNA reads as TGTGCCAGCAGCAAAAAACAGGGGTCAGGGGGACCCCTCCACTTT. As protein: CASSKKQGSGGPLHF.

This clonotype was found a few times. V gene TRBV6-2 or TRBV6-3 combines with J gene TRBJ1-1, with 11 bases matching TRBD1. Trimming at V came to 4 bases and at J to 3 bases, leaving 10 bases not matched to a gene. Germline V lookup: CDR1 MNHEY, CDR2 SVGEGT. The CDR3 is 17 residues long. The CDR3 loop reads CASSWTGGSPSYTEAFF. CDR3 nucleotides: TGTGCCAGCAGTTGGACAGGGGGCTCTCCCTCGTACACTGAAGCTTTCTTT.

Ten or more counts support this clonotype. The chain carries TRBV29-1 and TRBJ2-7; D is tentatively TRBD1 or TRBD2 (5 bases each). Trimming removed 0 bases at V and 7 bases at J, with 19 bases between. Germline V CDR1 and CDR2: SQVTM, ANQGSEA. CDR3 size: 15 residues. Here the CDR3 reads CSVEDPGTEFREQYF. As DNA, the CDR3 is TGCAGCGTTGAAGACCCCGGGACCGAGTTCCGGGAGCAGTACTTC.

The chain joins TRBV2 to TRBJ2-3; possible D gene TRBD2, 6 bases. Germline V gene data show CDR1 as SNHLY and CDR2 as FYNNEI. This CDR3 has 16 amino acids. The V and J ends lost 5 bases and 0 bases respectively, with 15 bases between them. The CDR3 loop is CASSTQSGQSTDTQYF. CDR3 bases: TGTGCCAGCAGTACCCAGAGCGGGCAGAGCACAGATACGCAGTATTTT.

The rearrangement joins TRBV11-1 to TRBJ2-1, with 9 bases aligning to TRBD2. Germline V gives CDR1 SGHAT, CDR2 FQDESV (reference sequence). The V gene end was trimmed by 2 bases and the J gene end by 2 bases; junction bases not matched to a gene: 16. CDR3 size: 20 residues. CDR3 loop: CASSLLSGLASWEAYNEQFF. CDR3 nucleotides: TGTGCCAGCAGCTTACTGTCCGGACTAGCGTCTTGGGAGGCCTACAATGAGCAGTTCTTC.

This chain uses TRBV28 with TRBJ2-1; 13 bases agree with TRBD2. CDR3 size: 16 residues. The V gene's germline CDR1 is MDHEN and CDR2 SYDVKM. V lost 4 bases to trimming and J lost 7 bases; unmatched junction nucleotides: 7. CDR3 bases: TGTGCCAGCAGTTCAGGACTAGCGGGAGTGGTAAATGAGCAGTTCTTC. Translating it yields CASSSGLAGVVNEQFF. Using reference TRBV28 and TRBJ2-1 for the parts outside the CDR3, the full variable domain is DVKVTQSSRYLVKRTGEKVFLECVQDMDHENMFWYRQDPGLGLRLIYFSYDVKMKEKGDIPEGYSVSREKKERFSLILESASTNQTSMYLCASSSGLAGVVNEQFFGPGTRLTVL.

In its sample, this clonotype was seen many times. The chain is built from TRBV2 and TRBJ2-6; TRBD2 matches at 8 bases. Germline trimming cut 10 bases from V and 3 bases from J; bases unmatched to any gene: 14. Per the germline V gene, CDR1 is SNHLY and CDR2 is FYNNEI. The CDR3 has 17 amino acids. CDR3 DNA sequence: TGTGCCACCGGGGGGGGCAGGGGATCTCGTGGGGCCAACGTCCTGACTTTC. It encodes CATGGGRGSRGANVLTF. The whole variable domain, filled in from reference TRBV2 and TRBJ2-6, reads EPEVTQTPSHQVTQMGQEVILRCVPISNHLYFYWYRQILGQKVEFLVSFYNNEISEKSEIFDDQFSVERPDGSNFTLKIRSTKLEDSAMYFCATGGGRGSRGANVLTFGAGSRLTVL.

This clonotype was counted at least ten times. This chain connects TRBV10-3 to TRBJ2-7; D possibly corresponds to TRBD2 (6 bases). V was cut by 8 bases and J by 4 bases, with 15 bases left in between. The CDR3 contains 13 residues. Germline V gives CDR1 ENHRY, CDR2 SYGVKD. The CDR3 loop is CAIGTDYGYEQYF. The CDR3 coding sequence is TGTGCCATCGGAACGGACTATGGGTACGAGCAGTACTTC.

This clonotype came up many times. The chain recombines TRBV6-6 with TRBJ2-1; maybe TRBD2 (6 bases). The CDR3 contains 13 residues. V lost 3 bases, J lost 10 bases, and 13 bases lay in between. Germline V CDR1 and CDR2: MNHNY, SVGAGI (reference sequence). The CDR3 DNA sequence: TGTGCCAGCAGTTATGTACCCGCGGGAGAGCAGTTCTTC. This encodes CASSYVPAGEQFF.

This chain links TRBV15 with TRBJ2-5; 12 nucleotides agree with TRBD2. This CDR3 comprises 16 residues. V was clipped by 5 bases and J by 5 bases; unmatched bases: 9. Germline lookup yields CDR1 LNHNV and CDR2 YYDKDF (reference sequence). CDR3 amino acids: CATSRSSGGAGETQYF. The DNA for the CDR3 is TGTGCCACCAGCCGGTCTAGCGGGGGGGCCGGGGAGACCCAGTACTTC.

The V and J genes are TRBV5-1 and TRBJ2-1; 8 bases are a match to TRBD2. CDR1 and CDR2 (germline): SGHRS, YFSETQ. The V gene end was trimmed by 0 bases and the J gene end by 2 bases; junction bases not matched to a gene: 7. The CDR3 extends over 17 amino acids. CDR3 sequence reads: CASSLGHSGATYNEQFF. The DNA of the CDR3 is TGCGCCAGCAGCTTGGGACATAGCGGGGCGACCTACAATGAGCAGTTCTTC.

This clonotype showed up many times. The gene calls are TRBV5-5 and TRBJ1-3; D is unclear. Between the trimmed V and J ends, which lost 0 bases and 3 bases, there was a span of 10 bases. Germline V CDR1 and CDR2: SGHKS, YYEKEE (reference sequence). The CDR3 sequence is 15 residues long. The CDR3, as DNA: TGTGCCAGCAGCTTGGGGTCCACCGTTGGAAACACCATATATTTT. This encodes CASSLGSTVGNTIYF.

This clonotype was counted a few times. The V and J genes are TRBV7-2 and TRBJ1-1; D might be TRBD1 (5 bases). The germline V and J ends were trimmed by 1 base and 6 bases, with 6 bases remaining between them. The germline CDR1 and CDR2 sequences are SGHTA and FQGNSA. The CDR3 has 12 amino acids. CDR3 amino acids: CASSLVGAEAFF. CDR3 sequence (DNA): TGTGCCAGCAGCTTAGTAGGGGCTGAAGCTTTCTTT.